This passage covers 17 T cell receptor beta chains from one sample sequenced in a study of T cell responses to AZD1222 COVID-19 vaccine (dated by TCRdb to 2020 to 2023). The time point label of this sample denotes: about 28 days (+/-7) after the second vaccine dose. Library preparation employed the immunoSEQ multiplex PCR assay. In TCRdb, the immuneACCESS table is reduced to in-frame sequences with V and J assigned. These tables do not hold every clone; where another copy was compared, an unresolved V gene accounts for under half, and the others remain unexplained. The sample table shows roughly 60,000 clones, and roughly 80% are seen once. The ten largest clonotypes hold about 3.5% of the sample. The source material was peripheral blood, sampled 28 days after the second AZD1222 dose. Source of these receptors: an adult who received the AZD1222 COVID-19 vaccine.

This rearrangement joins TRBV5-6 to TRBJ2-7; D may be TRBD1 (6 bases). Germline CDR1 is SGHDT and CDR2 is YYEEEE. Trimming took off 4 bases at V and 7 bases at J, with 15 bases between the two ends. The CDR3 covers 13 residues. As DNA, the CDR3 is TGTGCCAGCAGCCATACAGGGTCGCGAGAGCAGTACTTC. Its translation: CASSHTGSREQYF.

The gene calls are TRBV27 and TRBJ1-6; D remains ambiguous. This CDR3 is 18 amino acids long. V gave up 0 bases and J gave up 0 bases, with 12 bases separating them. The V gene's germline CDR1 is MNHEY and CDR2 SMNVEV (reference sequence). DNA of the CDR3: TGTGCCAGCAGTTTATCGAATTTGGGGAGCTCCTATAATTCACCCCTCCACTTT. Translation: CASSLSNLGSSYNSPLHF.

The rearrangement links TRBV12-3 or TRBV12-4 to TRBJ1-2, with TRBD1 matching 7 bases. With V trimmed by 5 bases and J by 4 bases, 4 bases remained unmatched. The CDR3 loop spans 13 amino acids. The CDR3 here is CASSHRGLYGYTF. The CDR3 DNA sequence: TGTGCCAGCAGTCACAGGGGACTCTATGGCTACACCTTC.

This chain uses TRBV6-5 with TRBJ1-4, with 7 bases matching TRBD1. The trim removed 7 bases at V and 4 bases at J, leaving 9 bases unmatched. CDR1 MNHEY and CDR2 SVGAGI come from the germline V gene. The CDR3 runs to 15 residues. CDR3 coding DNA: TGTGCCAGCAACACGGGACAGAGTATTAATGAAAAACTGTTTTTT. This translates into CASNTGQSINEKLFF.

This clone was picked up many times. This chain connects TRBV12-3 or TRBV12-4 to TRBJ1-6; D gene uncertain. This CDR3 contains 12 residues. V was pared by 3 bases and J by 8 bases, with 5 bases between. CDR3 nucleotides: TGTGCCAGCAGTTTCGGGGATTCACCCCTCCACTTT. Encoded protein: CASSFGDSPLHF.

The chain recombines TRBV3-1 (or the pseudogene TRBV3-2) with TRBJ1-1; tentatively, D is TRBD1 (5 bases). V was pared by 3 bases and J by 5 bases, with 10 bases between. Germline V gene lookup returns CDR1 LGHDT and CDR2 YNNKEL (reference sequence). This CDR3 region has 13 residues. CDR3 sequence reads: CASSHLKGTEAFF. The CDR3 nucleotides read TGTGCCAGCAGCCACCTAAAGGGGACTGAAGCTTTCTTT.

The V gene is TRBV7-2, the J gene TRBJ2-4, with D possibly TRBD1 on 5 matching bases. From germline, CDR1 is SGHTA and CDR2 FQGNSA. V was clipped by 6 bases and J by 4 bases, with 10 bases between them. There are 13 residues in the CDR3. Here the CDR3 DNA reads TGTGCCAGCAGTTCAGGACATAAAAACATTCAGTACTTC. This encodes CASSSGHKNIQYF.

The rearrangement links TRBV7-2 to TRBJ2-3, with a possible D match to TRBD1 (8 bases). The CDR3 is 15 amino acids. Germline values: CDR1 SGHTA, CDR2 FQGNSA. The V gene lost 4 bases and the J gene lost 5 bases, with 16 bases spanning the gap. CDR3 residues: CASSSQGGYLDTQYF. Written as DNA, the CDR3 is TGTGCCAGCAGCTCACAGGGGGGGTATCTAGATACGCAGTATTTT.

The CDR3 nucleotides read TGTGCCAGCAGCTTAGATGGGACAGGGGTTGGCTACACCTTC. Translated, it gives CASSLDGTGVGYTF. V gene TRBV7-2 combines with J gene TRBJ1-2; 10 nucleotides match TRBD1. Germline CDR1 reads SGHTA; CDR2 reads FQGNSA. The CDR3 covers 14 residues. J gave up 7 bases and V 1 base, and 3 bases lay outside the gene matches.

The rearrangement joins TRBV5-4 to TRBJ2-5, with D possibly TRBD1 on 5 matching bases. Trimming shortened V by 2 bases and J by 2 bases, and 16 bases separated the two germline ends. From germline, CDR1 is SGHNT and CDR2 YYREEE (reference sequence). The CDR3 extends over 16 amino acids. The CDR3 DNA follows: TGTGCCAGCAGCTTTGAGCTCCAAAGGGGTCAAGAGACCCAGTACTTC. It is translated as CASSFELQRGQETQYF.

This clone showed up just a few times. This sequence joins TRBV2 and TRBJ2-5; perhaps D is TRBD1 or TRBD2 (5 bases each). Germline V gene data show CDR1 as SNHLY and CDR2 as FYNNEI. CDR3 length: 13 residues. The V end was cut by 8 bases, the J end by 1 base, with 11 bases between. DNA of the CDR3: TGTGCCAGCCGCCGGGGCATCCAAGAGACCCAGTACTTC. It codes for CASRRGIQETQYF.

V is TRBV5-6 and J is TRBJ2-5; 7 bases map to TRBD2. Germline V CDR1 and CDR2: SGHDT, YYEEEE. Losses at the gene ends were 7 bases for V and 2 bases for J; bases not matched to a gene: 5. The CDR3 runs 13 residues. DNA of the CDR3: TGTGCCAGCGGGGGAGCGGGGCAAGAGACCCAGTACTTC. Protein sequence: CASGGAGQETQYF.

This rearrangement joins TRBV2 to TRBJ2-7, with no clear D. There are 12 residues in the CDR3. Germline V gene sequence: CDR1 SNHLY, CDR2 FYNNEI. V gave up 4 bases and J gave up 6 bases, with 10 bases separating them. The CDR3 protein is CASSAVAPEQYF. In nucleotides, the CDR3 is TGTGCCAGCAGTGCGGTGGCGCCCGAGCAGTACTTC.

The gene calls are TRBV15 and TRBJ2-7; TRBD1 matches 10 bases. V shed 1 base and J 5 bases; nucleotides not matched to a gene: 5. Germline CDR1 is LNHNV and CDR2 is YYDKDF (reference sequence). The CDR3 runs 15 residues. CDR3 residues: CATSRGRDRGDEQYF. CDR3 bases: TGTGCCACCAGCAGAGGCCGGGACAGGGGCGACGAGCAGTACTTC.

This chain links TRBV18 with TRBJ2-1, with 12 nucleotides matching TRBD2. The CDR3 has 17 residues. Germline V gene lookup returns CDR1 KGHSH and CDR2 LQKENI. V was pared by 5 bases and J by 7 bases, with 12 bases of the junction left unmatched. The CDR3 is CASSSSDPSGGVNEQFF. CDR3 sequence (DNA): TGTGCCAGCTCATCCTCGGACCCTAGCGGGGGGGTAAATGAGCAGTTCTTC.

Only one count was recorded for this clone. The chain employs TRBV7-8 and TRBJ2-1; tentative D call: TRBD1 (6 bases). Per the germline V gene, CDR1 is SGHVS and CDR2 is FQNEAQ. This CDR3 is 15 amino acids long. V gave up 10 bases and J gave up 1 base, with 17 bases separating them. CDR3 in amino acids: CATTRGSWSYNEQFF. The DNA of the CDR3 is TGTGCCACCACTAGGGGGAGTTGGTCCTACAATGAGCAGTTCTTC.

J is TRBJ1-5 and V is TRBV5-1, with D possibly being TRBD1 (5 bases). Trimming removed 0 bases at V and 4 bases at J, with 11 bases between. CDR1 and CDR2 from the germline V gene are SGHRS and YFSETQ. This CDR3 is 15 amino acids long. The CDR3 DNA reads as TGCGCCAGCAGCTTGGTCGGGGCTGGAAATCAGCCCCAGCATTTT. Encoded protein: CASSLVGAGNQPQHF.